These 8 T cell receptor beta chains share one sample of origin, sequenced in a study of control samples from healthy donors and cancer patients. The table came from immunoSEQ multiplex PCR; TCRdb's copy has only in-frame clones and leaves some out. In the table there are approximately 30,000 clones, around 87% of which are singletons. The sample comprised PBMCs. All receptors derive from a woman aged 40 to 50 with lung cancer.

The chain combines TRBV7-3 with TRBJ2-1, with TRBD1 matching over 8 bases. The CDR3 runs 12 residues. Germline-derived CDR1 and CDR2 are SGHTA and FQGTGA. The V and J ends lost 5 bases and 13 bases, in that order; junction bases with no gene match: 7. CDR3 DNA sequence: TGTGCCAGCAGCGCCCTCGGACAGGGCCAGTTCTTC. It is translated as CASSALGQGQFF.

CDR3 sequence (DNA): TGCGCCAGCAGCCAAGGAACAGAAGCCCATGCCTACACCTTC. Residues: CASSQGTEAHAYTF. The gene calls are TRBV4-1 and TRBJ1-2; D is unclear. The V and J ends lost 1 base and 10 bases respectively, with 16 bases between them. CDR3 length: 14 amino acids. CDR1 is MGHRA, CDR2 YSYEKL, per germline.

This clone appeared a few times. The rearrangement joins TRBV27 to TRBJ1-6; D is uncertain. Looked up from germline, CDR1 is MNHEY and CDR2 is SMNVEV (reference sequence). This CDR3 comprises 14 residues. V was pared by 1 base and J by 9 bases, with 10 bases between. The chain's CDR3 is CASSLYMGLSPLHF. The CDR3 bases are TGTGCCAGCAGTTTATATATGGGCCTTTCACCCCTCCACTTT.

In its sample, this clone was seen a few times. The CDR3 sequence is CASSKGPSGGETQYF. DNA for the CDR3: TGTGCCAGCAGCAAAGGCCCTAGCGGGGGGGAGACCCAGTACTTC. The V gene is TRBV21-1, the J gene TRBJ2-5; the tabulated D call, TRBD2, remains unverified against the DNA. TRBV21-1 is classified as a pseudogene. The CDR3 covers 15 residues.

This clone was recorded a few times. The chain uses TRBV2 and TRBJ2-1; possibly TRBD2 for D (6 bases). Germline assignment: CDR1 SNHLY and CDR2 FYNNEI. With 9 bases removed from V and 9 bases from J, the gap between germline ends came to 15 bases. This CDR3 has 12 residues. The CDR3 loop reads CARRVGGGEQFF. CDR3 coding DNA: TGTGCCAGGCGCGTCGGGGGTGGTGAGCAGTTCTTC.

V usage is TRBV9 and J usage is TRBJ2-3; TRBD1 matches at 7 bases. The junction had 10 bases not matched to a gene; V was cut back by 4 bases and J by 2 bases. CDR1 and CDR2 (germline): SGDLS, YYNGEE. The CDR3 contains 16 residues. CDR3 DNA sequence: TGTGCCAGCAGCTTTAGAGTTGGGACAGCCACAGATACGCAGTATTTT. It specifies CASSFRVGTATDTQYF.

V gene TRBV6-2 or TRBV6-3 combines with J gene TRBJ2-2, with D tentatively TRBD2 (6 bases). The CDR3 contains 16 residues. The germline V gene encodes CDR1 MNHEY and CDR2 SVGEGT. Trimming removed 0 bases at V and 5 bases at J, with 13 bases between. Here the CDR3 reads CASSYSGAGRTGELFF. CDR3 nucleotide sequence: TGTGCCAGCAGTTACTCAGGGGCTGGGAGGACCGGGGAGCTGTTTTTT.

In regard to this clone: Other DNA sequences in this specimen translate into the identical CDR3. The chain couples TRBV9 to TRBJ2-7; D tentatively fits TRBD1 or TRBD2 (5 bases each). From germline, CDR1 is SGDLS and CDR2 YYNGEE. Trimming took 0 bases from V and 0 from J, leaving 7 bases between them. The CDR3 is 14 amino acids. CDR3 coding DNA: TGTGCCAGCAGCGTAGGGGGGAGCTCCTACGAGCAGTACTTC. This translates into CASSVGGSSYEQYF.